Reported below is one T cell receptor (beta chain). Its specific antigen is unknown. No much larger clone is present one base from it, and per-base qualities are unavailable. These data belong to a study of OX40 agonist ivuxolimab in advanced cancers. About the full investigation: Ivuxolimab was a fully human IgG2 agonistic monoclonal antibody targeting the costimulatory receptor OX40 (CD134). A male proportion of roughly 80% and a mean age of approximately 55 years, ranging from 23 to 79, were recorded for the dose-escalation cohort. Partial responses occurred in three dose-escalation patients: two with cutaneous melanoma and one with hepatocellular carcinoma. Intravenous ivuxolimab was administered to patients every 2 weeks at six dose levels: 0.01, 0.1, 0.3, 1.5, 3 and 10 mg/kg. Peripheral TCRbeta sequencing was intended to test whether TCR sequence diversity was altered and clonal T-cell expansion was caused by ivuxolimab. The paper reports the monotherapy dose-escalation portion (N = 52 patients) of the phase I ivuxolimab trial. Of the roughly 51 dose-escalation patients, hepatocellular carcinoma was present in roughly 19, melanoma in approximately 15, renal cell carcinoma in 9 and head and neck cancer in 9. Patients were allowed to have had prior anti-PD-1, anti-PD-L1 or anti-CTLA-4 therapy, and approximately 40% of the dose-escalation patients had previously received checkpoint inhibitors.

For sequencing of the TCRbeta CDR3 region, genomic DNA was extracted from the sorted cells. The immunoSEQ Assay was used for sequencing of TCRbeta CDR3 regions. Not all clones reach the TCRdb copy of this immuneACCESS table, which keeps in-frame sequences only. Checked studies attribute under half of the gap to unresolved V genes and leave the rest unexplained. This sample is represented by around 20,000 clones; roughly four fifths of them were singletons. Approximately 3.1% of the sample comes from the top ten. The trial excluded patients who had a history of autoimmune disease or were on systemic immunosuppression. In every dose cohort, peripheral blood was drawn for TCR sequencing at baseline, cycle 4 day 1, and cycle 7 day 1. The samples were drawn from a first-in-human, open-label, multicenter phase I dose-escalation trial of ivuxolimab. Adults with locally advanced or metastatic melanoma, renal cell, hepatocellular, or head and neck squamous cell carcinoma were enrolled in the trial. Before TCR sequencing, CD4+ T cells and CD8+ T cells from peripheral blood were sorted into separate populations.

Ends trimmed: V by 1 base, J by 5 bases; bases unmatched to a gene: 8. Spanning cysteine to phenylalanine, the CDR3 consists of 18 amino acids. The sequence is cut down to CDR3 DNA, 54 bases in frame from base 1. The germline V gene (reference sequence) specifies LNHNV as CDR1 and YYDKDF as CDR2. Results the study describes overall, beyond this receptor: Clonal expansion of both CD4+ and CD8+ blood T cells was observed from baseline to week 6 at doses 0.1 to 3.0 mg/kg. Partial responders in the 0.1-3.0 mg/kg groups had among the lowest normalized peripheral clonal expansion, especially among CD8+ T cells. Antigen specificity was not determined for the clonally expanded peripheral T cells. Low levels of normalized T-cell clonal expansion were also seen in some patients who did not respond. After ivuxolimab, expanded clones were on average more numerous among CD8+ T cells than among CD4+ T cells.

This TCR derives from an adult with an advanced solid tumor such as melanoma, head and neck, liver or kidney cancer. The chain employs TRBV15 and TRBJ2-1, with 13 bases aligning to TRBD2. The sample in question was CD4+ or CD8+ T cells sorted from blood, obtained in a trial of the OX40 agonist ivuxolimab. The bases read TGTGCCACCAGCAGAGCCCCCCTCACTAGCGGGAGGGACAATGAGCAGTTCTTC. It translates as CATSRAPLTSGRDNEQFF. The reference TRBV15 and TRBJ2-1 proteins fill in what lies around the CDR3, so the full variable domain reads DAMVIQNPRYQVTQFGKPVTLSCSQTLNHNVMYWYQQKSSQAPKLLFHYYDKDFNNEADTPDNFQSRRPNTSFCFLDIRSPGLGDTAMYLCATSRAPLTSGRDNEQFFGPGTRLTVL.